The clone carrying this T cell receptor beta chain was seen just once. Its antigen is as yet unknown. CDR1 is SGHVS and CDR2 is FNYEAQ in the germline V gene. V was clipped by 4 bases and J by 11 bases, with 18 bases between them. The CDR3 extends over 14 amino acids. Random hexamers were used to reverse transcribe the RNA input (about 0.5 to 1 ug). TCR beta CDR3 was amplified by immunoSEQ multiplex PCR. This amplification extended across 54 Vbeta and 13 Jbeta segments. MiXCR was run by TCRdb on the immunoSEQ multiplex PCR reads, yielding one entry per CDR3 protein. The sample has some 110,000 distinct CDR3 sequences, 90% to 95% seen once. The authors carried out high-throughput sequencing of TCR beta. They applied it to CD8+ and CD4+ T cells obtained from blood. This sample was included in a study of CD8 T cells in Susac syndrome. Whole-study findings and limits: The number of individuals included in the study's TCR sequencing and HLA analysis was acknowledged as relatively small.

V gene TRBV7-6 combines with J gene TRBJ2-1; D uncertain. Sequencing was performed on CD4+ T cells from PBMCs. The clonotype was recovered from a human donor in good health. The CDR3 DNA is TGTGCCAGCAGCTCGCCCGTTGGGTCCCTCCAGCAGTTCTTC. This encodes CASSSPVGSLQQFF.